This T cell receptor beta chain emerged from a study of shared clonotypes between healthy human individuals (dated by TCRdb to about 2020). Regarding the research as a whole: The cohort included three men and a couple of women between 18 and 49 years of age. Per donor, leukapheresis produced somewhere between about 0.85 and 10 billion PBMCs. To increase sequencing depth and limit assay-specific biases, different laboratories used diverse techniques to prepare libraries and sequence TCR repertoires. The study deeply sequenced blood TCR repertoires of roughly five healthy adults to estimate repertoire size and the extent of clonotype sharing between individuals. Per donor, three plates each were used for CD4 naive and CD4 memory, two for CD8 naive, and one for CD8 memory. Findings and caveats that apply to the study as a whole: Only blood was sampled, and tissue TCR repertoires likely differ from those in blood. Rarefaction of sorted-subset datasets indicated incomplete sequencing despite the large sequencing depth. Higher generation probabilities were observed for clonotypes shared by all four sorted-subset donors than for non-shared clonotypes. Because the study included only a small number of donors, the genetic and exposure-history diversity represented was limited. Pairwise subsampling indicated that sequencing depth was expected to affect the degree of clonotype sharing among donors. Estimated clonotype richness was generally larger for naive than for memory subsets. About 4.5% of naive CD4, roughly 3.6% of naive CD8, approximately 2.2% of memory CD4, and about 0.4% of memory CD8 clonotypes were shared across several donors.

Including the terminal cysteine and phenylalanine, the CDR3 comprises 14 residues. The read is trimmed to its CDR3 DNA, 42 bases read in frame from base 1. The germline V gene provides CDR1 SGHRS and CDR2 YFSETQ. Between the V and J ends, shortened by 2 bases and 7 bases respectively, the junction contains 12 bases. A remark on this clone: This clone's antigen is unknown. Per-base qualities were not stored, and no clone one base away is much larger.

TCR CDR3 regions were amplified from genomic DNA by multiplex PCR using the deep immunoSEQ assay. Extracted genomic DNA from each cell subset was distributed evenly across all wells of several immunoSEQ 96-well plates, and each plate was treated as a replicate. Each replicate PCR for sorted subsets received about 0.2 ug genomic DNA, equal to roughly 29,000 T cell genomes. Purified libraries were measured with a Qubit 3.0 fluorometer, size-checked on a Bioanalyzer 2100, and measured again with the KAPA Library Quantification kit. A separate single-read 150-cycle Illumina NextSeq 550 flow cell was used to sequence each immunoSEQ 96-well plate. The authors' analysis ran thus. The immunoSEQ output contained only junctional sequences without quality scores, so filtering could not match that applied to full-length reads. To assign V/J genes and CDR3, sequences were annotated against IMGT germline references using PyIR, a Python wrapper for IgBLAST v1.9. Reads were removed for weak V/J assignments (E-value above 1e-6), missing CDR3, stop codons, out-of-frame junctions, or ambiguous translated residues. A V3J clonotype was defined by an identical inferred V gene, J gene, and CDR3 amino acid sequence. Percentage overlap between repertoires was computed as shared unique clonotypes divided by the size of the smaller repertoire. Richness of each repertoire was evaluated using RTK rarefaction, the Chao1 estimator, and Recon v2.1 estimates of unobserved clonotypes. Generation probabilities were computed with OLGA for all TCRbeta clonotypes obtained by the gDNA method from several donors. TCRdb stores this immuneACCESS table with in-frame sequences only. Part of the clones is absent; in the studies checked, under half of the shortfall reflects unresolved V genes, and no reason is known for the rest. V and J calls and clone size are copied from that table; D and trimming were computed from the DNA. The sample profile shows more than 2,000,000 clones; over 85% of them were found once. Together, the top ten hold more than 0.12% of the sample.

The donors were healthy, HIV-negative adults with no recently reported acute infections or vaccinations. Every donor was a Caucasian adult living in Nashville, Tennessee, USA. CD4+ T cells were enriched by magnetic negative selection, after which naive cells were positively selected on CD45RA and the negative fraction was taken as the memory subset. Blood was obtained by leukapheresis, after which PBMCs were separated by Ficoll-Histopaque density gradient centrifugation and cryopreserved in liquid nitrogen vapor phase. Analytical flow cytometry was used to check the purity and quantity of every magnetically sorted T cell population. Genomic DNA was isolated from each sorted fraction and quantified by UV absorbance on a Nanodrop 2000c.

The TCR was taken from a young man in good health. Input material: naive CD4+ T cells sorted from blood. Sample cell subset or site, as interpreted from the label and publication: CD45RA+ positively selected. Rearrangement joined TRBV5-1 to TRBJ1-4; TRBD1 might be the D gene, on 5 matching bases. The nucleotide sequence reads TGCGCCAGCAGCTTCGGGGGAAAGGGTGAAAAACTGTTTTTT. This translates into CASSFGGKGEKLFF.